This entry concerns a single TCR beta chain. This clonotype was seen only a few times. Its recognized antigen is unknown. The sample holds no much larger clone one base away, and base qualities are not on file. These data originate in a study of response to subunit inactivated influenza vaccine (dated by TCRdb to the late 2010s). A note on the overall study: Deep quantitative T cell receptor repertoire profiling was used in the study to track responses to a trivalent subunit inactivated influenza vaccine. What the authors observed across the whole study: The authors suggested that each seasonal influenza vaccination may recruit only a limited number of new T cells.

V is cut by 2 bases and J by 2 bases, and the space between the germline ends is 10 bases. The CDR3 runs 14 residues from the cysteine to the phenylalanine. The sequence is cut down to CDR3 DNA, 42 bases in frame from base 1. CDR1 and CDR2 were assigned from the germline V gene (reference sequence) as DFQATT and SNEGSKA. The library was built by means of RT-PCR. Instrument used: Illumina HiSeq 2500. TCRdb itself trimmed the public reads at Q25 with fastp, ran MiXCR and retained productive beta chains. CDR3 protein sequences are deduplicated, and each keeps its most common genes and DNA. Within this sample are around 580,000 distinct CDR3 sequences, with about 11% of them counted one time only. The ten biggest clones cover approximately 10% of the sample.

Source: PBMCs from blood, taken on the day of vaccination. The V gene is TRBV20-1 and the J gene is TRBJ2-1, with no confidently assigned D gene. The TCR originated in a man between 45 and 60 years old who received an inactivated influenza vaccine. Donor details come from another sample of the same person, matched by shared clones. The sequenced DNA: TGCAGTGCTAGACCGTCTGGGACCTACAATGAGCAGTTCTTC. It encodes CSARPSGTYNEQFF.